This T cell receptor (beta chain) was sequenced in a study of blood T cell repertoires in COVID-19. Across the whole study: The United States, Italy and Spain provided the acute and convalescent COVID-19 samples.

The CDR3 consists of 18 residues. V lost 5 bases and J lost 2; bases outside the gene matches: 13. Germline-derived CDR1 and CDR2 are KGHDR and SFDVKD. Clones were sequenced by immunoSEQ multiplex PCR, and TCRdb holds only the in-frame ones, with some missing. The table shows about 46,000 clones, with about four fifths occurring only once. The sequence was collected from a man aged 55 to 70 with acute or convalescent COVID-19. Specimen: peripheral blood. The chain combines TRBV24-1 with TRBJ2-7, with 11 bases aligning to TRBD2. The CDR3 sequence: CATSAGGSGGAHPYEQYF. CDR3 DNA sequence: TGTGCCACCAGTGCAGGAGGTAGCGGGGGGGCTCACCCCTACGAGCAGTACTTC.